These 18 T cell receptor beta chains originate from one sample sequenced in a study of cytomegalovirus exposure and HLA in healthy donors (dated by TCRdb to between 2016 and 2019). The library was made by the immunoSEQ multiplex PCR assay. For the multiplex PCR, a mixture combining 60 forward primers for TCR Vbeta segments and 13 reverse primers for TCR Jbeta segments was used. TCRdb took this table from immuneACCESS and kept in-frame rearrangements with V and J called. Such tables lack part of the clones; where checked against another copy, unresolved V genes explain under half of the gap, and the rest is unexplained. This sample is represented by around 100,000 clones; roughly 70% of them were singletons. Clones ranked in the top ten supply about 4.2% of the sample. The sample taken for sequencing was PBMCs. The origin of the receptors is a woman in her thirties or forties in good health and CMV-seropositive.

The chain is built from TRBV18 and TRBJ1-2; unclear D gene. Germline CDR1 and CDR2: KGHSH and LQKENI. CDR3 length: 16 amino acids. V lost 2 bases, J lost 4 bases, and 17 bases lay in between. CDR3 sequence reads: CASSPTPPTSGYGYTF. Here the CDR3 DNA reads TGTGCCAGCTCACCAACACCCCCGACTTCCGGCTATGGCTACACCTTC.

The chain carries TRBV5-1 and TRBJ1-2, with 7 bases aligning to TRBD1. The germline V gene encodes CDR1 SGHRS and CDR2 YFSETQ. The CDR3 has 16 residues. The trim removed 5 bases at V and 1 base at J, leaving 11 bases unmatched. The CDR3 reads CASRPETGKYNYGYTF. The CDR3 DNA sequence: TGCGCCAGCAGACCCGAGACAGGGAAGTATAACTATGGCTACACCTTC.

There are a few counts of this clone. J is TRBJ1-1 and V is TRBV11-3, with D uncertain. Trimming left V 1 base short and J 1 base short, with 4 bases between. Per the germline V gene, CDR1 is SGHNT and CDR2 is YENEEA. The CDR3 sequence is 13 residues long. This chain's CDR3 is CASSLGGNTEAFF. The CDR3 DNA follows: TGTGCCAGCAGCTTAGGCGGGAACACTGAAGCTTTCTTT.

The chain has TRBV15 and TRBJ2-3; the match to TRBD1 covers 10 bases. Trimming removed 1 base from V and 3 bases from J; junction bases left unmatched: 4. CDR1 is LNHNV, CDR2 YYDKDF, per germline (reference sequence). This CDR3 is 16 amino acids long. The CDR3 nucleotides read TGTGCCACCAGCAGAGTAAAGGACAGGGGGACAGATACGCAGTATTTT. Translated, it gives CATSRVKDRGTDTQYF.

This sequence joins TRBV7-3 and TRBJ1-1; 9 positions match TRBD1. The CDR3 has 14 residues. The V and J ends lost 7 bases and 6 bases, in that order; junction bases with no gene match: 9. Germline loops: CDR1 SGHTA, CDR2 FQGTGA. The CDR3 DNA is TGTGCCAGCAACTACAGGGGGCCTTTTGCTGAAGCTTTCTTT. It is translated as CASNYRGPFAEAFF.

The chain uses TRBV7-2 and TRBJ1-3; D may be TRBD1 (5 bases). This CDR3 has 15 amino acids. The V gene lost 5 bases and the J gene lost 0 bases, with 11 bases spanning the gap. In germline, CDR1 is SGHTA, CDR2 FQGNSA. The CDR3 nucleotides read TGTGCCAGCAGCATACAGGCTTTCTCTGGAAACACCATATATTTT. Translating gives CASSIQAFSGNTIYF.

This clone has a handful of counts. The chain has TRBV19 and TRBJ2-1; a possible D gene is TRBD2 (6 bases). The V and J ends lost 3 bases and 6 bases respectively, with 12 bases between them. The CDR3 has 14 residues. Germline V gene data show CDR1 as LNHDA and CDR2 as SQIVND (reference sequence). CDR3 nucleotides: TGTGCCAGTAGTATTAACCGACTAGTCAATGAGCAGTTCTTC. Residues: CASSINRLVNEQFF.

The gene calls are TRBV27 and TRBJ1-2; 11 positions match TRBD1. Germline values: CDR1 MNHEY, CDR2 SMNVEV (reference sequence). V was pared by 6 bases and J by 0 bases, with 6 bases of the junction left unmatched. This CDR3 region has 16 residues. In DNA, the CDR3 is TGTGCCAGCAGAAGGACAGGGGGCCGGGCTAACTATGGCTACACCTTC. It codes for CASRRTGGRANYGYTF.

The table lists this clone with a few counts. The CDR3 nucleotides are TGCGCCAGCAGCTTGGTGGGACAGGGGGGAGGCACTGAAGCTTTCTTT. Translated, it gives CASSLVGQGGGTEAFF. The chain recombines TRBV5-1 with TRBJ1-1; TRBD1 aligns across 11 bases. Trimming removed 0 bases from V and 4 bases from J; junction bases left unmatched: 5. This CDR3 is 16 amino acids long. CDR1 is SGHRS and CDR2 is YFSETQ in the germline V gene.

V and J are TRBV11-3 and TRBJ2-2; 8 nucleotides agree with TRBD2. The junction had 11 bases not matched to a gene; V was cut back by 11 bases and J by 0 bases. Germline V gene lookup returns CDR1 SGHNT and CDR2 YENEEA. The CDR3 contains 16 residues. This CDR3 is CASASGPSTNTGELFF. The DNA for the CDR3 is TGTGCCTCGGCTAGCGGGCCATCAACGAACACCGGGGAGCTGTTTTTT.

This chain joins TRBV2 and TRBJ1-2; D is uncertain. This CDR3 region has 13 residues. CDR1 is SNHLY, CDR2 FYNNEI, per germline. The V end was cut by 4 bases, the J end by 8 bases, with 14 bases between. The DNA of the CDR3 is TGTGCCAGCAGTGTTGTGGCGGCTGGAGGCTACACCTTC. Translating gives CASSVVAAGGYTF.

The chain employs TRBV4-2 and TRBJ2-3; 11 nucleotides align to TRBD2. The V segment lost 5 bases and the J segment 2 bases; nucleotides outside the gene matches: 6. CDR3 length: 16 residues. Germline CDR1 and CDR2: LGHNA and YNFKEQ. For the CDR3, the DNA is TGTGCCAGCAGCGCACAGGGACTAGCGGACACAGATACGCAGTATTTT. Translating it yields CASSAQGLADTDTQYF.

This chain uses TRBV18 with TRBJ1-4, with D maybe TRBD1 (5 bases). Germline loops: CDR1 KGHSH, CDR2 LQKENI. The CDR3 consists of 14 residues. Trimming pared 4 bases from V and 2 bases from J, leaving 8 bases between. This CDR3 reads CASSQGPTNEKLFF. The CDR3 DNA sequence: TGTGCCAGCTCACAGGGGCCCACTAATGAAAAACTGTTTTTT.

V is TRBV19 and J is TRBJ2-1, with D perhaps TRBD1 (5 bases). This CDR3 contains 15 residues. The ends were cut back, 3 bases at V and 4 bases at J, with 13 bases in the middle. Germline-derived CDR1 and CDR2 are LNHDA and SQIVND (reference sequence). The CDR3 coding sequence is TGTGCCAGTAGTATTTCGCCAGGGTCATACAATGAGCAGTTCTTC. Translating gives CASSISPGSYNEQFF.

The chain uses TRBV6-1 and TRBJ1-6; 8 bases map to TRBD1. Germline V lookup: CDR1 MNHNS, CDR2 SASEGT. With V trimmed by 2 bases and J by 11 bases, 8 bases remained unmatched. The CDR3 covers 15 residues. The CDR3 reads CASSELDRDGAPLHF. DNA of the CDR3: TGTGCCAGCAGTGAATTGGACAGGGATGGGGCACCCCTCCACTTT.

This chain links TRBV9 with TRBJ2-7; 7 positions match TRBD1. Per the germline V gene, CDR1 is SGDLS and CDR2 is YYNGEE. With V trimmed by 4 bases and J by 1 base, 5 bases remained unmatched. CDR3 length equals 14 residues. CDR3 coding DNA: TGTGCCAGCAGCACACAGACAGGGTCCTACGAGCAGTACTTC. This translates into CASSTQTGSYEQYF.

The rearrangement links TRBV6-5 to TRBJ1-1, with D possibly matching TRBD1 (6 bases). Looked up from germline, CDR1 is MNHEY and CDR2 is SVGAGI. This CDR3 is 15 amino acids long. The V end was cut by 10 bases, the J end by 0 bases, with 18 bases between. The CDR3, as DNA: TGTGCCACCAGGACAGTCCATATCATGAACACTGAAGCTTTCTTT. Residues: CATRTVHIMNTEAFF.

V is TRBV30 and J is TRBJ2-5; 7 bases agree with TRBD2. The ends lost 3 bases at V and 0 bases at J; junction bases unmatched: 7. Germline lookup yields CDR1 GTSNPN and CDR2 SVGIG (reference sequence). The CDR3 extends over 15 amino acids. CDR3 sequence reads: CAWSSGGSDQETQYF. DNA for the CDR3: TGTGCCTGGAGCTCAGGCGGGAGCGACCAAGAGACCCAGTACTTC. The full variable domain, completed using reference TRBV30 and TRBJ2-5, is SQTIHQWPATLVQPVGSPLSLECTVEGTSNPNLYWYRQAAGRGLQLLFYSVGIGQISSEVPQNLSASRPQDRQFILSSKKLLLSDSGFYLCAWSSGGSDQETQYFGPGTRLLVL.